The clone carrying this T cell receptor beta chain appeared a single time. Unmatched junction bases numbered 3, after V lost 7 bases and J lost 0 bases. The CDR3 runs to 15 residues. CDR1 and CDR2 from the germline V gene are MNHNY and SVGAGI (reference sequence). Here immunoSEQ multiplex PCR was the method, and the copy in TCRdb shows in-frame clones only, minus some. The sample has some 300,000 clones, around 86% seen once. The recovered donors of Cohort 3 showed two negative PCRs, clearance, or symptom resolution. This record belongs to a study of blood T cell repertoires in COVID-19. Study information: The analysed material was cDNA or gDNA that came from T cells, B-cell-depleted T cells, or PBMCs.

Sequencing used PBMCs or T cells enriched from blood (not recorded which). This receptor was obtained from a middle-aged woman who had recovered from COVID-19. This sequence joins TRBV6-6 and TRBJ2-7; 13 bases line up with TRBD2. In DNA, the CDR3 is TGTGCCAGCAAACTAGCGGGGGGGAACTCCTACGAGCAGTACTTC. Amino acid sequence: CASKLAGGNSYEQYF.